Listed here are 27 T cell receptor beta chains from one sample, sequenced in a study of PD-1 blockade in classical Hodgkin lymphoma. Data came from immunoSEQ multiplex PCR; TCRdb stores just in-frame clones and leaves some out. The sample contains approximately 10,000 clones, approximately 81% of which appear only once. Autologous stem cell transplantation was followed by relapse in every patient, and brentuximab vedotin exposure varied. Thawed PBMCs supplied CD8+ T cells via magnetic negative selection. The source material was CD8+ T cells from blood, sampled at baseline. Every receptor here comes from a human donor with classical Hodgkin lymphoma.

The chain is built from TRBV11-2 and TRBJ1-1; D is uncertain. V was cut by 2 bases and J by 0 bases, with 10 bases left in between. Germline values: CDR1 SGHAT, CDR2 FQNNGV. The CDR3 runs to 15 residues. CDR3: CASSLYNLMNTEAFF. The CDR3 DNA reads as TGTGCCAGCAGCTTATACAACCTTATGAACACTGAAGCTTTCTTT.

The V and J genes are TRBV30 and TRBJ1-3, with a weak D call TRBD1 (6 bases). Germline V gene lookup returns CDR1 GTSNPN and CDR2 SVGIG (reference sequence). Trimming took 1 base from V and 4 from J, leaving 11 bases between them. The CDR3 contains 14 residues. The CDR3 here is CAWSGGAGGNTIYF. The CDR3 DNA reads as TGTGCCTGGAGTGGGGGGGCAGGGGGAAACACCATATATTTT.

The chain couples TRBV4-3 to TRBJ2-7, with TRBD1 matching 11 bases. Germline lookup yields CDR1 LGHNA and CDR2 YSLEER. Trimming at V came to 1 base and at J to 6 bases, leaving 8 bases not matched to a gene. The CDR3 contains 16 residues. This CDR3 reads CASSQAPGQGAGEQYF. The DNA of the CDR3 is TGCGCCAGCAGCCAAGCCCCCGGACAGGGGGCCGGCGAGCAGTACTTC.

This clone has only a few counts. Here the CDR3 reads CSVEASDRASYNEQFF. The CDR3 DNA follows: TGCAGCGTTGAAGCCTCGGACAGGGCCTCCTACAATGAGCAGTTCTTC. The gene calls are TRBV29-1 and TRBJ2-1; TRBD1 agrees at 8 bases. The trim removed 1 base at V and 0 bases at J, leaving 5 bases unmatched. The CDR3 is 16 amino acids. The germline CDR1 and CDR2 sequences are SQVTM and ANQGSEA.

This sequence joins TRBV5-6 and TRBJ2-3, with D possibly matching TRBD2 (5 bases). This CDR3 comprises 18 residues. The V and J ends lost 3 bases and 2 bases respectively, with 22 bases between them. The germline V gene encodes CDR1 SGHDT and CDR2 YYEEEE. Here the CDR3 DNA reads TGTGCCAGCAGCTCCCCAAGCCGGGAAATGTGGCCCACAGATACGCAGTATTTT. Translation gives CASSSPSREMWPTDTQYF.

Notes on this clone: This same CDR3 is encoded by further DNA sequences in the sample. The chain recombines TRBV28 with TRBJ2-3; 10 nucleotides match TRBD2. This CDR3 spans 16 amino acids. The J segment lost 1 base and the V segment lost 4 bases, leaving 5 bases of the junction unmatched. The V gene's germline CDR1 is MDHEN and CDR2 SYDVKM. The CDR3 protein is CASSSGLAGGTDTQYF. The CDR3 DNA reads as TGTGCCAGCAGTTCGGGGCTAGCGGGAGGCACAGATACGCAGTATTTT.

V gene TRBV11-2 combines with J gene TRBJ2-7; D may match TRBD1 or TRBD2 (5 bases each). Germline V lookup: CDR1 SGHAT, CDR2 FQNNGV. The V end lost 1 base, the J end lost 2 bases, and 12 bases lay between the germline ends. The CDR3 totals 15 residues. CDR3 sequence reads: CASSLGGTPTYEQYF. DNA of the CDR3: TGTGCCAGCAGCTTAGGGGGGACGCCGACCTACGAGCAGTACTTC.

By its share, this clone is medium-sized (0.01 to 0.1%). The chain carries TRBV7-9 and TRBJ2-3; the D gene is possibly TRBD1 (5 bases). Germline loops: CDR1 SEHNR, CDR2 FQNEAQ (reference sequence). Trimming pared 4 bases from V and 2 bases from J, leaving 13 bases between. This CDR3 comprises 15 residues. The CDR3 region has the DNA TGTGCCAGCAGCTCAGACAAGACAGACACAGATACGCAGTATTTT. Its translation: CASSSDKTDTDTQYF. The full variable domain, rest sourced from reference TRBV7-9 and TRBJ2-3, is DTGVSQNPRHKITKRGQNVTFRCDPISEHNRLYWYRQTLGQGPEFLTYFQNEAQLEKSRLLSDRFSAERPKGSFSTLEIQRTEQGDSAMYLCASSSDKTDTDTQYFGPGTRLTVL.

The rearrangement joins TRBV4-3 to TRBJ1-2; TRBD1 matches 8 bases. Germline CDR1 is LGHNA and CDR2 is YSLEER. The CDR3 loop spans 15 amino acids. Trimming cost V 0 bases and J 5 bases; bases outside gene matches: 5. CDR3 region: CASSQEWTGIYGYTF. CDR3 in DNA: TGCGCCAGCAGCCAAGAGTGGACAGGGATTTATGGCTACACCTTC.

This chain joins TRBV14 and TRBJ1-2; tentative D call: TRBD1 (5 bases). Trimming stripped 4 bases from V and 5 bases from J, with 17 bases between. Germline V CDR1 and CDR2: SGHDN, FVKESK. The CDR3 contains 15 residues. The CDR3 is CASSPVPGPIYGYTF. As DNA, the CDR3 is TGTGCCAGCAGCCCAGTCCCGGGACCAATTTATGGCTACACCTTC.

The chain links TRBV5-8 to TRBJ2-7; D gene unclear. The CDR3 extends over 12 amino acids. Deletions cut 4 bases from V and 6 bases from J, with 11 bases between. Germline CDR1 and CDR2: SGHTS and YDEGEE. Here the CDR3 reads CASSARWGEQYF. The DNA for the CDR3 is TGTGCCAGCAGCGCGAGGTGGGGCGAGCAGTACTTC.

Only a few counts were recorded for this clone. This chain joins TRBV28 and TRBJ1-5, with 7 nucleotides matching TRBD1. The V gene end was trimmed by 6 bases and the J gene end by 3 bases; junction bases not matched to a gene: 2. Per germline, CDR1 MDHEN and CDR2 SYDVKM. The CDR3 has 13 amino acids. Here the CDR3 reads CASRTGFNQPQHF. The CDR3 DNA reads TGTGCCAGCAGGACAGGGTTCAATCAGCCCCAGCATTTT. Combining the CDR3 with reference TRBV28 and TRBJ1-5 gives the whole variable domain DVKVTQSSRYLVKRTGEKVFLECVQDMDHENMFWYRQDPGLGLRLIYFSYDVKMKEKGDIPEGYSVSREKKERFSLILESASTNQTSMYLCASRTGFNQPQHFGDGTRLSIL.

J is TRBJ2-1 and V is TRBV29-1; possibly TRBD1 for D (5 bases). Trimming took off 7 bases at V and 1 base at J, with 8 bases between the two ends. Per the germline V gene, CDR1 is SQVTM and CDR2 is ANQGSEA. The CDR3 is 12 amino acids. The CDR3 nucleotides are TGCAGCGCCCAGGGTTCCTACAATGAGCAGTTCTTC. It yields the protein CSAQGSYNEQFF.

This clone was counted once. This chain links TRBV5-4 with TRBJ2-5; no clear D. V shed 0 bases and J shed 1 base, with 7 bases lying between them. The CDR3 consists of 14 residues. Germline V gene lookup returns CDR1 SGHNT and CDR2 YYREEE (reference sequence). The CDR3 bases are TGTGCCAGCAGCTTGGGGGGATTCCAAGAGACCCAGTACTTC. Its protein product is CASSLGGFQETQYF.

This chain joins TRBV19 and TRBJ2-7; D is possibly TRBD2 (6 bases). CDR3 size: 13 residues. Germline V gene lookup returns CDR1 LNHDA and CDR2 SQIVND (reference sequence). With 5 bases removed from V and 2 bases from J, the gap between germline ends came to 10 bases. The CDR3 nucleotides read TGTGCCAGTAGTCCCGGGAGCCCCTACGAGCAGTACTTC. Translation gives CASSPGSPYEQYF.

The CDR3 here is CSVDLGSYYGYTF. DNA of the CDR3: TGCAGCGTTGACCTCGGGAGTTACTATGGCTACACCTTC. This chain connects TRBV29-1 to TRBJ1-2; D not certain. Looked up from germline, CDR1 is SQVTM and CDR2 is ANQGSEA. The CDR3 extends over 13 amino acids. With 3 bases removed from V and 3 bases from J, the gap between germline ends came to 11 bases.

The J gene is TRBJ2-1, the V gene TRBV7-9, with 9 positions matching TRBD2. CDR1 and CDR2 (germline): SEHNR, FQNEAQ (reference sequence). V lost 2 bases and J lost 7; bases outside the gene matches: 12. The CDR3 loop spans 17 amino acids. CDR3 protein: CASSLLSGLAGVNEQFF. In nucleotides, the CDR3 is TGTGCCAGCAGCTTACTTTCCGGGTTAGCGGGAGTGAATGAGCAGTTCTTC. The variable domain in full, completed from reference TRBV7-9 and TRBJ2-1, reads DTGVSQNPRHKITKRGQNVTFRCDPISEHNRLYWYRQTLGQGPEFLTYFQNEAQLEKSRLLSDRFSAERPKGSFSTLEIQRTEQGDSAMYLCASSLLSGLAGVNEQFFGPGTRLTVL.

V and J are TRBV19 and TRBJ2-7; D unclear. The CDR3 runs to 14 residues. The V gene's germline CDR1 is LNHDA and CDR2 SQIVND (reference sequence). The V gene lost 5 bases and the J gene lost 2 bases, with 13 bases spanning the gap. CDR3 sequence reads: CASSLGANPYEQYF. The CDR3 nucleotides are TGTGCCAGTAGTTTGGGTGCCAACCCCTACGAGCAGTACTTC.

The genes are TRBV5-4 and TRBJ1-1, with unresolved D. Per the germline V gene, CDR1 is SGHNT and CDR2 is YYREEE (reference sequence). The CDR3 runs 13 residues. Trimming took 3 bases from V and 0 from J, leaving 6 bases between them. The CDR3 sequence: CASSSYMNTEAFF. The CDR3 DNA follows: TGTGCCAGCAGCTCGTACATGAACACTGAAGCTTTCTTT.

The gene calls are TRBV10-2 and TRBJ2-7, with 10 bases identical to TRBD2. There are 13 residues in the CDR3. The J segment lost 5 bases and the V segment lost 7 bases, leaving 5 bases of the junction unmatched. Germline CDR1 and CDR2: WSHSY and SAAADI. The CDR3 DNA reads TGCGCCAGCACCATAGCGGGAGGCGACGAGCAGTACTTC. Translating gives CASTIAGGDEQYF.

This sequence joins TRBV7-6 and TRBJ2-3; TRBD1 might be the D (5 bases). Trimming left V 2 bases short and J 1 base short, with 13 bases between. This CDR3 comprises 16 residues. Germline V gives CDR1 SGHVS, CDR2 FNYEAQ. The CDR3 region is CASSLPEGAGTDTQYF. CDR3 coding DNA: TGTGCCAGCAGCTTACCCGAAGGGGCTGGCACAGATACGCAGTATTTT.

The chain combines TRBV28 with TRBJ2-7, with D unclear. Germline V CDR1 and CDR2: MDHEN, SYDVKM. The V and J ends lost 2 bases and 2 bases respectively, with 7 bases between them. The CDR3 totals 13 residues. Written as DNA, the CDR3 is TGTGCCAGCAGTTTAATAGATACCTACGAGCAGTACTTC. As protein: CASSLIDTYEQYF.

CDR3 sequence reads: CASCNYVPTYGYTF. The DNA of the CDR3 is TGTGCCAGCTGTAATTACGTACCGACCTATGGCTACACCTTC. The chain combines TRBV5-4 with TRBJ1-2; D not certain. The V and J ends lost 7 bases and 4 bases respectively, with 17 bases between them. The CDR3 covers 14 residues. The germline V gene encodes CDR1 SGHNT and CDR2 YYREEE (reference sequence).

In this sample, this clone turned up a few times. The V and J genes are TRBV5-6 and TRBJ1-2; no definite D call. The germline V gene has CDR1 SGHDT and CDR2 YYEEEE. V shed 0 bases and J shed 4 bases, with 13 bases lying between them. The CDR3 has 15 amino acids. CDR3 residues: CASSLVSPELYGYTF. CDR3 DNA sequence: TGTGCCAGCAGCTTGGTGAGCCCGGAACTCTATGGCTACACCTTC.

The V gene is TRBV4-2, the J gene TRBJ1-2, with D unclear. The CDR3 is made up of 16 amino acids. V was clipped by 0 bases and J by 6 bases, with 17 bases between them. Germline V gene sequence: CDR1 LGHNA, CDR2 YNFKEQ. The CDR3: CASSQEGPTIRDGYTF. The CDR3 DNA reads as TGTGCCAGCAGCCAAGAAGGTCCGACCATTCGGGATGGCTACACCTTC.

The DNA of the CDR3 is TGTGCCAGCAGCTTAGATCCATCTAGCACAGATACGCAGTATTTT. As protein: CASSLDPSSTDTQYF. V is TRBV7-2 and J is TRBJ2-3; D gene unclear. Trimming removed 1 base from V and 0 bases from J, with 8 bases in between. Germline lookup yields CDR1 SGHTA and CDR2 FQGNSA. The CDR3 is made up of 15 amino acids. Based on the CDR3 plus reference TRBV7-2 and TRBJ2-3, the full variable domain is GAGVSQSPSNKVTEKGKDVELRCDPISGHTALYWYRQSLGQGLEFLIYFQGNSAPDKSGLPSDRFSAERTGGSVSTLTIQRTQQEDSAVYLCASSLDPSSTDTQYFGPGTRLTVL.

The chain is built from TRBV28 and TRBJ1-3; D call uncertain. The V gene lost 2 bases and the J gene lost 0 bases, with 11 bases spanning the gap. The V gene's germline CDR1 is MDHEN and CDR2 SYDVKM. The CDR3 covers 16 residues. CDR3 residues: CASSLNPAASGNTIYF. The CDR3, as DNA: TGTGCCAGCAGTTTAAACCCGGCCGCCTCTGGAAACACCATATATTTT.